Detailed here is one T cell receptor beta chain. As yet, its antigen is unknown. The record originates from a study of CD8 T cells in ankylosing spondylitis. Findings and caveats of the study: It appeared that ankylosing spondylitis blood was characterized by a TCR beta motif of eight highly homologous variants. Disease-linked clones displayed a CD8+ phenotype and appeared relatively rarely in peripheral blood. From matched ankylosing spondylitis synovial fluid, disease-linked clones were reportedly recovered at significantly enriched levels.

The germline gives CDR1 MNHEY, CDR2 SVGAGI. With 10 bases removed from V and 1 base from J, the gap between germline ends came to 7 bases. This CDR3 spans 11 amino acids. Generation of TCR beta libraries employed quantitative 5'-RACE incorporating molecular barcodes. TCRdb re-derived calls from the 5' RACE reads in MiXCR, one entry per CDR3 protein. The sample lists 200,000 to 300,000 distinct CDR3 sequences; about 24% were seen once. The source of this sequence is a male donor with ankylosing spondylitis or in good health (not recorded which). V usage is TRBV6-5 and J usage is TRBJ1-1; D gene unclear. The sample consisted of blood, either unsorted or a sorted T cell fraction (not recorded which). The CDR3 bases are TGTGCCACGGGGAGGAACACTGAAGCTTTCTTT. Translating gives CATGRNTEAFF.